This TCR beta chain was documented in a study of graft-versus-host responses after intestinal transplantation (dated by TCRdb to the early 2020s). About the investigation overall: Recipients received multivisceral, liver-intestinal, or isolated intestinal transplants. Every recipient was given anti-thymocyte globulin induction, then maintenance tacrolimus and steroids for 2 to 4 years. Bulk TCR-beta CDR3 sequencing was used to track graft-versus-host and host-versus-graft alloreactive T cell clones in the graft, circulation and bone marrow after intestinal transplantation. To identify alloreactive clones, pre-transplant mixed lymphocyte reaction products were sequenced and compared with unstimulated pre-transplant donor and recipient T cells. The cohort enrolled around 23 intestinal transplant recipients including one retransplant, and a few patients lacking pretransplant specimens were excluded. Donor T cell macrochimerism was defined as a peak of at least 4% donor T cells among recipient peripheral blood mononuclear cells. Rather than going through the commercial service, samples from three later patients were sequenced in-house on an Illumina MiSeq and processed with MiXCR.

In the paper's terms, the time point label means: cells obtained before transplantation from donor or recipient. In the mixed lymphocyte reactions, roughly 200,000 CFSE-labeled pre-transplant responders were plated with roughly 200,000 irradiated violet-dye-labeled stimulators and cultured for 5 to 6 days. After the mixed lymphocyte reaction, proliferating CD3+CD4+CFSE-low and CD3+CD8+CFSE-low responder cells were FACS-sorted on a BD Influx sorter. Concerning this clone itself: Base qualities are missing; no much larger clone stands one base away.

Libraries were built with the immunoSEQ multiplex PCR assay. For most patients, genomic DNA was isolated with the Qiagen DNeasy Blood and Tissue Kit and sent frozen to Adaptive Biotechnologies for TCR sequencing. High-throughput TCR-beta CDR3 sequencing of genomic DNA from most patients was performed by Adaptive Biotechnologies. In the authors' own workflow: TCR sequencing data were retrieved from Adaptive's ImmunoSEQ software for 15 to 20 patients, whereas three other patients were processed with MiXCR and VDJtools. CD4 versus CD8 sorting errors were corrected by removing sequences found in both subsets at a frequency ratio below 5:1. CDR3 nucleotide sequences shared between donor and recipient were removed because the origin of such sequences could not be assigned. To count as alloreactive, a clone needed at least 2-fold expansion over unstimulated cells and a minimum CFSE-low frequency of 0.002% (template counts) or 0.001% (read counts). Clones were considered mappable if detected in sequenced pre-transplant spleen, lymph node, or MLR CFSE-low populations of the donor or recipient. Cumulative frequency of alloreactive clones was calculated as a percentage of all sequences weighted by copy number. TCRdb obtained this table from immuneACCESS and retained in-frame rearrangements with V and J assigned. These tables miss some clones; where compared with another copy, unresolved V genes account for less than half of the shortfall, and the remainder is unexplained. That table furnishes V, J and clone size, whereas the DNA furnished D and trimming. The sample profile shows 11,000 to 15,000 clones; approximately 38% of them were found once. The ten biggest clones cover roughly 15% of the sample.

The study at large found these results: High GvH to HvG T cell clonal ratios were observed in the allografts of patients with donor T cell macrochimerism. The conclusions were limited by the relatively low number and heterogeneity of the intestinal transplant patients. GvH clones turned up in recipient bone marrow, with some appearing earlier in ileal mucosa or blood, a pattern consistent with an intestinal mucosal origin. Early after transplant, peak levels of circulating GvH clones were associated with declines in HvG clones.

Taken from the germline V gene, the CDR1 and CDR2 loops are SGHAT and FQNNGV. Deletion took 0 bases off V and 6 bases off J, with a span of 12 bases between the germline ends. The CDR3 runs 15 amino acids, cysteine and phenylalanine included. This entry keeps only the CDR3 DNA: 45 bases, framed from base 1. This clonotype was obtained from a human patient who received an intestinal transplant. The material sequenced was alloreactive CD8+ T cells from a mixed lymphocyte reaction culture, taken before intestinal transplant. Per the publication, the cell subset or site label means: CFSE-low proliferating T cells sorted from roughly six-day pre-transplant mixed lymphocyte reaction (GvH or HvG direction). The receptor chain draws on TRBV11-2 and TRBJ2-1; TRBD1 is possibly the D segment (5 matching bases). The CDR3 corresponds to CASSLDPGMGNEQFF. The sequence in DNA is TGTGCCAGCAGCTTAGATCCAGGGATGGGCAATGAGCAGTTCTTC. The full variable domain, with segments outside the CDR3 supplied by the reference TRBV11-2 and TRBJ2-1 proteins, appears as EAGVAQSPRYKIIEKRQSVAFWCNPISGHATLYWYQQILGQGPKLLIQFQNNGVVDDSQLPKDRFSAERLKGVDSTLKIQPAKLEDSAVYLCASSLDPGMGNEQFFGPGTRLTVL.